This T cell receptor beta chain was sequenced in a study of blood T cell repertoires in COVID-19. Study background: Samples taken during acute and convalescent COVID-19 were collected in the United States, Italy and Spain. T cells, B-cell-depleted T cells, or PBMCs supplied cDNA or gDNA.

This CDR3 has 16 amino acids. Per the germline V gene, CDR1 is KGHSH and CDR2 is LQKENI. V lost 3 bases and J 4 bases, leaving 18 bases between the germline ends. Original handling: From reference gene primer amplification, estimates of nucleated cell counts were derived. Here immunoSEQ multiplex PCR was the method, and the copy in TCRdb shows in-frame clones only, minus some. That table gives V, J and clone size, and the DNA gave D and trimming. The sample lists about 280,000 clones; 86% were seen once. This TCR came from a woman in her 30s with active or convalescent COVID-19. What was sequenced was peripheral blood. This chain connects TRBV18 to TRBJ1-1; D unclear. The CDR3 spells CASSPLTVTGGTEAFF. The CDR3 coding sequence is TGTGCCAGCTCACCCCTAACGGTAACGGGAGGCACTGAAGCTTTCTTT. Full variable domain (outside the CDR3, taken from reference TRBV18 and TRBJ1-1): NAGVMQNPRHLVRRRGQEARLRCSPMKGHSHVYWYRQLPEEGLKFMVYLQKENIIDESGMPKERFSAEFPKEGPSILRIQQVVRGDSAAYFCASSPLTVTGGTEAFFGQGTRLTVV.